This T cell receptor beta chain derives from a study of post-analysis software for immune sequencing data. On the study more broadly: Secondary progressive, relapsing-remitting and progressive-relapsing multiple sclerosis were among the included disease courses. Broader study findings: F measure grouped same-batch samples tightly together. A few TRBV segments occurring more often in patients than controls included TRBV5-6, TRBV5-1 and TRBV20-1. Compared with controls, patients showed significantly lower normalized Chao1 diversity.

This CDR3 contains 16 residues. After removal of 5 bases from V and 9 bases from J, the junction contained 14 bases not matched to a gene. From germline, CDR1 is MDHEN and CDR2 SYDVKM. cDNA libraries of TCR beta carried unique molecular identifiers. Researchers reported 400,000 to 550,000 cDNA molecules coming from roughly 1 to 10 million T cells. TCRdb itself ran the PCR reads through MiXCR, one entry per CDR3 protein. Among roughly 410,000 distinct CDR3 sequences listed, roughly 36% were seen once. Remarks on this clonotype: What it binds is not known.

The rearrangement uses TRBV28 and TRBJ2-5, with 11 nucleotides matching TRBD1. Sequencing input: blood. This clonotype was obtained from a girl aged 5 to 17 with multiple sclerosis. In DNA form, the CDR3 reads TGTGCCAGCAGTCCGGGTGGACAGGGGGCGAGGGAGGCCCAGTACTTC. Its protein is CASSPGGQGAREAQYF.